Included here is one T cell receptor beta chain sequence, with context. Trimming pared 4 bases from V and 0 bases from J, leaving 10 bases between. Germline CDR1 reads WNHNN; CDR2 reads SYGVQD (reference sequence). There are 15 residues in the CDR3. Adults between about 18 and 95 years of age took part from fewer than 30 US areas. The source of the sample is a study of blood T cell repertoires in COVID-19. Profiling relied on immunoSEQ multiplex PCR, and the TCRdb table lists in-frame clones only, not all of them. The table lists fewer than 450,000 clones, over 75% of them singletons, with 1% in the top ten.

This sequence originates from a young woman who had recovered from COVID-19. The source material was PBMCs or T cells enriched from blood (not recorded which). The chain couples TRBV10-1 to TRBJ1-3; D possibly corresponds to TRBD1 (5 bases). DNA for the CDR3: TGCGCCAGCAGTGTCCGGGGGGTCTCTGGAAACACCATATATTTT. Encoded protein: CASSVRGVSGNTIYF.